These 32 T cell receptor beta chains share one sample of origin, sequenced in a study of blood T cell repertoires in COVID-19. Clones were sequenced by immunoSEQ multiplex PCR, and TCRdb holds only the in-frame ones, with some missing. The data contain about 110,000 clones, approximately 82% of them singletons. The sequenced material came from peripheral blood. The receptors were sampled from a woman in her 70s with acute or convalescent COVID-19.

The J gene is TRBJ2-5, the V gene TRBV7-8; 8 bases are shared with TRBD1. CDR3 size: 13 residues. Germline CDR1 is SGHVS and CDR2 is FQNEAQ. Trimming took 5 bases from V and 6 from J; bases not matched to a gene: 5. CDR3 sequence (DNA): TGTGCCAGCAGCCCCCGGACAGGGCAGACCCAGTACTTC. Its protein is CASSPRTGQTQYF.

The CDR3 protein is CASSLGNAGGFQQYF. CDR3 DNA: TGTGCCAGCAGCTTAGGCAATGCGGGAGGGTTTCAGCAGTACTTC. V gene TRBV7-2 combines with J gene TRBJ2-7; 9 nucleotides match TRBD2. Germline CDR1 reads SGHTA; CDR2 reads FQGNSA. The junction had 9 bases not matched to a gene; V was cut back by 1 base and J by 8 bases. This CDR3 is 15 amino acids long. The variable domain in full, with the rest retrieved from reference TRBV7-2 and TRBJ2-7, is GAGVSQSPSNKVTEKGKDVELRCDPISGHTALYWYRQSLGQGLEFLIYFQGNSAPDKSGLPSDRFSAERTGGSVSTLTIQRTQQEDSAVYLCASSLGNAGGFQQYFGPGTRLTVT.

V usage is TRBV10-2 and J usage is TRBJ2-3; 8 bases are a match to TRBD2. The CDR3 has 16 amino acids. Germline V CDR1 and CDR2: WSHSY, SAAADI. The V segment lost 3 bases and the J segment 2 bases; nucleotides outside the gene matches: 7. The CDR3 loop reads CASSDGGGSNTDTQYF. For the CDR3, the DNA is TGCGCCAGCAGTGACGGCGGGGGGAGTAACACAGATACGCAGTATTTT.

This clone was seen a single time. This chain connects TRBV7-3 to TRBJ1-1; D call uncertain. The CDR3 totals 15 residues. V was clipped by 5 bases and J by 4 bases, with 17 bases between them. Germline loops: CDR1 SGHTA, CDR2 FQGTGA. The CDR3 region has the DNA TGTGCCAGCAGCCCGAGTGGACTGTGGGGCACTGAAGCTTTCTTT. Translating gives CASSPSGLWGTEAFF.

The V and J genes are TRBV13 and TRBJ1-6, with TRBD1 identical over 7 bases. The CDR3 runs to 15 residues. Trimming took 0 bases from V and 7 from J; bases not matched to a gene: 3. CDR1 is PRHDT and CDR2 is FYEKMQ in the germline V gene (reference sequence). Written as DNA, the CDR3 is TGTGCCAGCAGCTTAGGACAGGGGAGGAATTCACCCCTCCACTTT. Its translation: CASSLGQGRNSPLHF. Full variable domain (rest looked up from reference TRBV13 and TRBJ1-6): AAGVIQSPRHLIKEKRETATLKCYPIPRHDTVYWYQQGPGQDPQFLISFYEKMQSDKGSIPDRFSAQQFSDYHSELNMSSLELGDSALYFCASSLGQGRNSPLHFGNGTRLTVT.

This rearrangement joins TRBV2 to TRBJ1-1; D gene uncertain. Per germline, CDR1 SNHLY and CDR2 FYNNEI. The germline V and J ends were trimmed by 1 base and 5 bases, with 14 bases remaining between them. There are 15 residues in the CDR3. The CDR3 region is CASSEDSTRRTEAFF. The CDR3 DNA reads TGTGCCAGCAGTGAAGATTCGACAAGAAGGACTGAAGCTTTCTTT.

The chain carries TRBV7-2 and TRBJ2-1, with 10 bases that match TRBD1. The germline V gene encodes CDR1 SGHTA and CDR2 FQGNSA. The J segment lost 8 bases and the V segment lost 1 base, leaving 5 bases of the junction unmatched. The CDR3 sequence is 15 residues long. The CDR3 loop reads CASSLGQGALYEQFF. CDR3 in DNA: TGTGCCAGCAGCTTAGGACAGGGGGCGCTATATGAGCAGTTCTTC.

The gene calls are TRBV20-1 and TRBJ2-5; 12 bases align to TRBD2. Per germline, CDR1 DFQATT and CDR2 SNEGSKA (reference sequence). The CDR3 has 16 amino acids. Unmatched junction bases numbered 11, after V lost 3 bases and J lost 6 bases. The CDR3 sequence: CSASPPSGGASKTQYF. CDR3 nucleotides: TGCAGTGCTAGTCCCCCTAGCGGGGGGGCCAGTAAGACCCAGTACTTC.

The chain joins TRBV2 to TRBJ2-1; D is perhaps TRBD2 (7 bases). The CDR3 is 16 residues long. Trimming took off 6 bases at V and 6 bases at J, with 21 bases between the two ends. CDR1 and CDR2 (germline): SNHLY, FYNNEI. CDR3 protein: CASSLGGGLRGNEQFF. CDR3 bases: TGTGCCAGCAGCCTAGGCGGGGGCCTGAGGGGCAATGAGCAGTTCTTC.

The gene calls are TRBV29-1 and TRBJ1-5; TRBD1 agrees at 11 bases. The CDR3 has 15 amino acids. Germline V gene lookup returns CDR1 SQVTM and CDR2 ANQGSEA. V dropped 6 bases and J dropped 4; count of bases not matched to a gene: 8. The CDR3 protein is CSVKSGTGGNQPQHF. The CDR3 coding sequence is TGCAGCGTCAAGTCGGGGACAGGGGGTAATCAGCCCCAGCATTTT.

The rearrangement links TRBV6-1 to TRBJ1-6; 8 bases are shared with TRBD1. The CDR3 is made up of 14 amino acids. CDR1 MNHNS and CDR2 SASEGT come from the germline V gene. The V and J ends lost 5 bases and 5 bases, in that order; junction bases with no gene match: 2. The CDR3 sequence: CASSLTGDNSPLHF. Written as DNA, the CDR3 is TGTGCCAGCAGTTTGACAGGGGATAATTCACCCCTCCACTTT.

The chain employs TRBV3-1 (or the pseudogene TRBV3-2) and TRBJ1-1; D ambiguous. This CDR3 has 15 residues. V was pared by 0 bases and J by 6 bases, with 14 bases between. CDR1 and CDR2 from the germline V gene are LGHDT and YNNKEL (reference sequence). The CDR3 sequence: CASSQEYLRRAEAFF. DNA for the CDR3: TGTGCCAGCAGCCAAGAGTACCTCCGGAGGGCTGAAGCTTTCTTT.

The J gene is TRBJ1-2, the V gene TRBV5-4; no clear D gene. Trimming stripped 2 bases from V and 3 bases from J, with 14 bases between. CDR3 length: 15 residues. The germline V gene encodes CDR1 SGHNT and CDR2 YYREEE (reference sequence). The chain's CDR3 is CASSFREGGHYGYTF. The CDR3 coding sequence is TGTGCCAGCAGCTTTAGGGAGGGAGGGCACTATGGCTACACCTTC.

The chain combines TRBV7-9 with TRBJ2-2; TRBD1 agrees at 8 bases. Germline lookup yields CDR1 SEHNR and CDR2 FQNEAQ (reference sequence). V lost 3 bases to trimming and J lost 12 bases; unmatched junction nucleotides: 9. The CDR3 sequence is 14 residues long. The CDR3, as DNA: TGTGCCAGCAGCTTGATCGGACAGGGCTCCCAGCTGTTTTTT. It specifies CASSLIGQGSQLFF.

This clone was observed once. The chain carries TRBV3-1 (or the pseudogene TRBV3-2) and TRBJ2-1; the match to TRBD2 covers 7 bases. Germline V gene data show CDR1 as LGHDT and CDR2 as YNNKEL (reference sequence). V trimming: 4 bases; J trimming: 9 bases; junction bases outside the gene matches: 15. The CDR3 is made up of 16 amino acids. This CDR3 reads CASSRRPAGYDFEQFF. The CDR3 DNA reads TGTGCCAGCAGCCGGCGCCCAGCGGGATATGACTTTGAGCAGTTCTTC.

The chain recombines TRBV4-1 with TRBJ2-1, with unresolved D. This CDR3 has 15 residues. V lost 4 bases, J lost 9 bases, and 19 bases lay in between. From germline, CDR1 is MGHRA and CDR2 YSYEKL. The CDR3: CASSLGLLGAGEQFF. Written as DNA, the CDR3 is TGCGCCAGCAGCCTCGGCCTCTTGGGCGCTGGTGAGCAGTTCTTC.

The chain employs TRBV7-8 and TRBJ1-2; TRBD1 agrees at 7 bases. Trimming cost V 5 bases and J 2 bases; bases outside gene matches: 11. Germline loops: CDR1 SGHVS, CDR2 FQNEAQ. This CDR3 is 16 amino acids long. Here the CDR3 DNA reads TGTGCCAGCAGCCACAACCCGGCAGGGGGGAACTATGGCTACACCTTC. This gives the protein CASSHNPAGGNYGYTF. The complete variable domain, with remaining parts taken from reference TRBV7-8 and TRBJ1-2, reads GAGVSQSPRYKVAKRGQDVALRCDPISGHVSLFWYQQALGQGPEFLTYFQNEAQLDKSGLPSDRFFAERPEGSVSTLKIQRTQQEDSAVYLCASSHNPAGGNYGYTFGSGTRLTVV.

This clone was observed a handful of times. V gene TRBV4-3 combines with J gene TRBJ2-6; D is perhaps TRBD1 (5 bases). The CDR3 runs 16 residues. V lost 4 bases to trimming and J lost 0 bases, with 10 bases between them. The V gene's germline CDR1 is LGHNA and CDR2 YSLEER. The CDR3 bases are TGCGCCAGCAGCCCTCATACAGGCTCTGGGGCCAACGTCCTGACTTTC. Translated, it gives CASSPHTGSGANVLTF.

This rearrangement joins TRBV6-5 to TRBJ2-7; possibly TRBD1 for D (7 bases). With 6 bases removed from V and 4 bases from J, the gap between germline ends came to 16 bases. This CDR3 is built from 14 residues. The germline CDR1 and CDR2 sequences are MNHEY and SVGAGI. Here the CDR3 reads CASSRGGTDYEQYV. The CDR3 DNA sequence: TGTGCCAGCAGCCGTGGCGGGACAGATTACGAGCAGTACGTC.

The CDR3, as DNA: TGTGCCAGCAGCTTAGACGGCGGGAGCCTCCTCGAGCAGTACTTC. Encoded protein: CASSLDGGSLLEQYF. The chain is built from TRBV7-2 and TRBJ2-7, with 7 bases fitting TRBD2. After removal of 1 base from V and 6 bases from J, the junction contained 9 bases not matched to a gene. The CDR3 loop spans 15 amino acids. Germline lookup yields CDR1 SGHTA and CDR2 FQGNSA.

The chain is built from TRBV4-1 and TRBJ2-1; D is possibly TRBD2 (5 bases). The germline V gene has CDR1 MGHRA and CDR2 YSYEKL. The CDR3 is 16 residues long. The V gene lost 0 bases and the J gene lost 8 bases, with 17 bases spanning the gap. The CDR3, as DNA: TGCGCCAGCAGCCAAGAATCGAGTCGGAGGAGCCATGAGCAGTTCTTC. Translated: CASSQESSRRSHEQFF.

The chain carries TRBV11-3 and TRBJ2-7; TRBD2 might be the D (6 bases). There are 13 residues in the CDR3. CDR1 and CDR2 from the germline V gene are SGHNT and YENEEA. Trimming left V 3 bases short and J 3 bases short, with 9 bases between. The CDR3 is CASSLEEGYEQYF. The CDR3 DNA reads as TGTGCCAGCAGCTTGGAGGAGGGCTACGAGCAGTACTTC.

The genes are TRBV2 and TRBJ2-4, with 7 bases matching TRBD2. CDR1 and CDR2 (germline): SNHLY, FYNNEI. There are 16 residues in the CDR3. V was pared by 4 bases and J by 0 bases, with 6 bases of the junction left unmatched. The DNA for the CDR3 is TGTGCCAGCAGTGTAGGGGAGGGCCTAGCCAAAAACATTCAGTACTTC. Protein sequence: CASSVGEGLAKNIQYF.

The genes are TRBV2 and TRBJ1-6, with 9 bases fitting TRBD1. V lost 8 bases and J lost 6; bases outside the gene matches: 5. The V gene's germline CDR1 is SNHLY and CDR2 FYNNEI. The length of the CDR3 is 14 residues. The CDR3 DNA reads TGTGCCAGCGAAGGGACAGGGAGTAATTCACCCCTCCACTTT. It translates to CASEGTGSNSPLHF.

V usage is TRBV9 and J usage is TRBJ2-5, with 9 bases lining up with TRBD1. The junction had 8 bases not matched to a gene; V was cut back by 3 bases and J by 5 bases. Germline V gives CDR1 SGDLS, CDR2 YYNGEE. The CDR3 has 15 residues. This chain's CDR3 is CASSAMDRGEETQYF. DNA for the CDR3: TGTGCCAGCAGCGCCATGGACAGGGGAGAGGAGACCCAGTACTTC.

The chain links TRBV7-2 to TRBJ1-5; 8 nucleotides agree with TRBD1. Germline loops: CDR1 SGHTA, CDR2 FQGNSA. The CDR3 sequence is 15 residues long. After removal of 5 bases from V and 4 bases from J, the junction contained 7 bases not matched to a gene. The DNA of the CDR3 is TGTGCCAGCAGCACAGGACAGGGTTGGAATCAGCCCCAGCATTTT. Translation gives CASSTGQGWNQPQHF.

This sequence joins TRBV7-8 and TRBJ1-6; tentative D call: TRBD1 (5 bases). Trimming removed 6 bases at V and 6 bases at J, with 12 bases between. The germline V gene has CDR1 SGHVS and CDR2 FQNEAQ. CDR3 size: 14 residues. CDR3 amino acids: CASRKGALNSPLHF. For the CDR3, the DNA is TGTGCCAGCAGAAAAGGGGCTCTTAATTCACCCCTCCACTTT.

This clone was observed a handful of times. The V gene is TRBV5-1, the J gene TRBJ1-1; TRBD1 agrees at 12 bases. The V gene end was trimmed by 7 bases and the J gene end by 0 bases; junction bases not matched to a gene: 4. Germline V gene data show CDR1 as SGHRS and CDR2 as YFSETQ. This CDR3 has 15 amino acids. CDR3 loop: CASGTGGNMNTEAFF. The CDR3 DNA is TGCGCCAGCGGGACAGGGGGCAACATGAACACTGAAGCTTTCTTT.

Only a few counts were recorded for this clone. The V gene is TRBV4-1, the J gene TRBJ1-1, with D perhaps matching TRBD1 (5 bases). CDR1 and CDR2 from the germline V gene are MGHRA and YSYEKL. The CDR3 consists of 18 residues. Trimming stripped 3 bases from V and 0 bases from J, with 20 bases between. For the CDR3, the DNA is TGCGCCAGCAGCCAGGGAGCATTATGGGGGGGAATGAACACTGAAGCTTTCTTT. It is translated as CASSQGALWGGMNTEAFF.

There are a few counts of this clone. The rearrangement joins TRBV6-5 to TRBJ1-2; 8 bases align to TRBD1. CDR3 length: 16 amino acids. V was pared by 0 bases and J by 4 bases, with 7 bases of the junction left unmatched. The germline CDR1 and CDR2 sequences are MNHEY and SVGAGI. CDR3 sequence reads: CASSYSIDRGLYGYTF. CDR3 DNA sequence: TGTGCCAGCAGTTACTCCATTGACAGGGGCCTCTATGGCTACACCTTC.

The chain joins TRBV28 to TRBJ2-3, with D tentatively TRBD1 (6 bases). Trimming cost V 3 bases and J 1 base, with 11 bases left between them. This CDR3 spans 15 amino acids. Germline values: CDR1 MDHEN, CDR2 SYDVKM. The CDR3 spells CASSFRDIRTDTQYF. The CDR3 DNA reads TGTGCCAGCAGTTTTCGGGACATACGCACAGATACGCAGTATTTT.

The V gene is TRBV4-1, the J gene TRBJ1-2; perhaps TRBD1 as D (5 bases). The CDR3 has 16 residues. CDR1 is MGHRA and CDR2 is YSYEKL in the germline V gene. Trimming stripped 1 base from V and 0 bases from J, with 12 bases between. CDR3 sequence (DNA): TGCGCCAGCAGCCAAGGGGGGGTAACGGCTAACTATGGCTACACCTTC. Residues: CASSQGGVTANYGYTF.